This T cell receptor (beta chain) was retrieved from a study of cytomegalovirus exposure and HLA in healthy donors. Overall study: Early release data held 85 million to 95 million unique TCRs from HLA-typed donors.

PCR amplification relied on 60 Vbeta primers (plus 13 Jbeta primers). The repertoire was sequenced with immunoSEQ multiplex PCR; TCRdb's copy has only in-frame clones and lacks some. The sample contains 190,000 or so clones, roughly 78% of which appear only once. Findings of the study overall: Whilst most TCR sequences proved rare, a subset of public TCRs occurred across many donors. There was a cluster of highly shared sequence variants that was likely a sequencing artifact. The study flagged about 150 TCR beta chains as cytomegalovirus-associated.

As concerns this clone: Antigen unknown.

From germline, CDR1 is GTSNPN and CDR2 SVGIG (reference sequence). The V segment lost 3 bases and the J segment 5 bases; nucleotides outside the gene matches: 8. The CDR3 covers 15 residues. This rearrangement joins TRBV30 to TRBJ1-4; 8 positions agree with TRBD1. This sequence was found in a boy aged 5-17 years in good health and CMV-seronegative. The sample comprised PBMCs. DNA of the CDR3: TGTGCCTGGAGCGCAGGGGGCGATTCGAATGAAAAACTGTTTTTT. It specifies CAWSAGGDSNEKLFF.